The 12 T cell receptor beta chains listed next were all sequenced from one sample in a study of OX40 agonist ivuxolimab in advanced cancers. TCRdb's table, derived via immunoSEQ multiplex PCR, lists solely in-frame clones and lacks some. The table shows about 82,000 clones, with 91% occurring only once. The sample was CD4+ or CD8+ T cells sorted from blood, taken in a trial of the OX40 agonist ivuxolimab. All receptors derive from an adult with an advanced solid tumor such as melanoma, head and neck, liver or kidney cancer.

The V and J genes are TRBV14 and TRBJ2-7, with D unclear. V was pared by 0 bases and J by 3 bases, with 12 bases between. The CDR3 loop spans 15 amino acids. Germline CDR1 and CDR2: SGHDN and FVKESK. CDR3 sequence reads: CASSQDIKGNYEQYF. Here the CDR3 DNA reads TGTGCCAGCAGCCAAGATATTAAGGGCAACTACGAGCAGTACTTC.

This chain links TRBV11-2 with TRBJ2-2; D gene ambiguous. The germline V and J ends were trimmed by 6 bases and 5 bases, with 10 bases remaining between them. The germline V gene has CDR1 SGHAT and CDR2 FQNNGV. CDR3 length: 13 amino acids. In DNA form, the CDR3 reads TGTGCCAGCAGGCCACCAGGAACCGGGGAGCTGTTTTTT. This sequence encodes CASRPPGTGELFF.

V and J are TRBV30 and TRBJ1-6; the D gene is possibly TRBD1 (5 bases). Germline CDR1 reads GTSNPN; CDR2 reads SVGIG (reference sequence). V was trimmed by 3 bases and J by 6 bases, leaving 12 bases between them. The CDR3 has 14 amino acids. In DNA form, the CDR3 reads TGTGCCTGGAGAGAGACAGCTTTTAATTCACCCCTCCACTTT. Protein sequence: CAWRETAFNSPLHF.

V and J are TRBV30 and TRBJ2-6, with 8 bases matching TRBD1. Germline V gene lookup returns CDR1 GTSNPN and CDR2 SVGIG (reference sequence). The ends lost 4 bases at V and 3 bases at J; junction bases unmatched: 2. The CDR3 is 14 residues long. CDR3 sequence reads: CAWTTGVGANVLTF. The CDR3 nucleotides are TGTGCCTGGACGACAGGGGTTGGGGCCAACGTCCTGACTTTC.

This chain uses TRBV6-1 with TRBJ2-1; 7 positions match TRBD1. Unmatched junction bases numbered 8, after V lost 5 bases and J lost 7 bases. Germline V gives CDR1 MNHNS, CDR2 SASEGT. The CDR3 is 14 amino acids. The CDR3 DNA reads TGTGCCAGCAGTATGGACAGGTTGGGAAATGAGCAGTTCTTC. Its translation is CASSMDRLGNEQFF.

The J gene is TRBJ2-1, the V gene TRBV30, with TRBD2 identical over 8 bases. This CDR3 is 12 amino acids long. Germline V lookup: CDR1 GTSNPN, CDR2 SVGIG (reference sequence). V shed 2 bases, J shed 10 bases, and the junction held 4 bases outside the gene matches. CDR3 nucleotides: TGTGCCTGGAGTCCTATAGCGGGAGAGCAGTTCTTC. Translation: CAWSPIAGEQFF.

J is TRBJ2-4 and V is TRBV19, with D perhaps matching TRBD1 (5 bases). The germline CDR1 and CDR2 sequences are LNHDA and SQIVND (reference sequence). This CDR3 comprises 15 residues. The V gene lost 5 bases and the J gene lost 0 bases, with 11 bases spanning the gap. Here the CDR3 DNA reads TGTGCCAGTAGTTCCCGACAGCTAGCCAAAAACATTCAGTACTTC. It codes for CASSSRQLAKNIQYF.

The gene calls are TRBV21-1 and TRBJ2-1; TRBD1, the D gene given by the table, was not confirmed from the DNA. TRBV21-1 is a recognized pseudogene. The CDR3 spans 17 residues. CDR3 bases: TGTGCCAGCAGCAAGGGGCCCGGGACAGGGGGACCCAATGAGCAGTTCTTC. It codes for CASSKGPGTGGPNEQFF.

The genes are TRBV6-5 and TRBJ1-1; a possible D gene is TRBD1 (5 bases). Germline CDR1 is MNHEY and CDR2 is SVGAGI. V was cut by 6 bases and J by 1 base, with 12 bases left in between. The CDR3 spans 14 residues. This CDR3 is CASSMRRENTEAFF. DNA for the CDR3: TGTGCCAGCAGCATGCGCAGGGAGAACACTGAAGCTTTCTTT.

This clone has only a few counts. This rearrangement joins TRBV30 to TRBJ2-2, with 7 bases aligning to TRBD2. Germline V CDR1 and CDR2: GTSNPN, SVGIG (reference sequence). The junction had 2 bases not matched to a gene; V was cut back by 1 base and J by 6 bases. The CDR3 extends over 13 amino acids. The CDR3 loop reads CAWSASGAGELFF. In DNA form, the CDR3 reads TGTGCCTGGAGTGCTAGCGGTGCCGGGGAGCTGTTTTTT. The whole variable domain, remainder taken from reference TRBV30 and TRBJ2-2, is SQTIHQWPATLVQPVGSPLSLECTVEGTSNPNLYWYRQAAGRGLQLLFYSVGIGQISSEVPQNLSASRPQDRQFILSSKKLLLSDSGFYLCAWSASGAGELFFGEGSRLTVL.

The rearrangement links TRBV4-1 to TRBJ1-4; TRBD1 matches at 7 bases. The CDR3 is 15 residues long. From germline, CDR1 is MGHRA and CDR2 YSYEKL. The ends lost 3 bases at V and 7 bases at J; junction bases unmatched: 8. The CDR3 nucleotides are TGCGCCAGCAGCCAGGCGGGGACAGTCGGTGAAAAACTGTTTTTT. Its translation: CASSQAGTVGEKLFF.

V and J are TRBV5-4 and TRBJ2-7, with 9 bases that match TRBD2. V was pared by 4 bases and J by 4 bases, with 9 bases of the junction left unmatched. CDR1 and CDR2 (germline): SGHNT, YYREEE (reference sequence). The CDR3 totals 15 residues. CDR3 in amino acids: CASSPPTSGPYEQYF. In DNA, the CDR3 is TGTGCCAGCAGCCCCCCCACTAGCGGGCCGTACGAGCAGTACTTC.